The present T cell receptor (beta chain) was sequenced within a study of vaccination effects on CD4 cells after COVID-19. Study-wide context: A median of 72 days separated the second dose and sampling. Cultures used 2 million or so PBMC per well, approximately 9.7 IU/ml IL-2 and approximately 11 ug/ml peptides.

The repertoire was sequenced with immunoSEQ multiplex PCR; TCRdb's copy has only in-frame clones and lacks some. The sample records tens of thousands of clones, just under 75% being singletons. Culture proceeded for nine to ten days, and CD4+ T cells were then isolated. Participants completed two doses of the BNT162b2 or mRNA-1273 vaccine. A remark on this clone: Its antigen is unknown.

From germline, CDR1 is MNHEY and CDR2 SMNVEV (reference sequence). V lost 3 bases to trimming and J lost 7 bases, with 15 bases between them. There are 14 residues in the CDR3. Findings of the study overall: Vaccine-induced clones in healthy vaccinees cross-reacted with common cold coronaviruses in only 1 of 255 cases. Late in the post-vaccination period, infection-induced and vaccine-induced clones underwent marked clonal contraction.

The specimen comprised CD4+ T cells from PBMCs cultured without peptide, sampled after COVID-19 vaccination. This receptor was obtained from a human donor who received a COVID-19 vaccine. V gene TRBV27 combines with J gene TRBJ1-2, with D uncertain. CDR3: CASSFFGPATGYTF. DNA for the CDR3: TGTGCCAGCAGTTTCTTCGGGCCGGCTACTGGCTACACCTTC.